Each of the 26 T cell receptor beta chains below was sequenced from the same sample in a study of T-cell reconstitution after alpha-beta-depleted transplantation in children. Preparation of the TCRbeta library used unique molecular identifiers. Each CDR3 protein is one row after TCRdb ran MiXCR on the PCR reads. The data show about 72,000 distinct CDR3 sequences, about 6.7% seen once. This specimen was PBMCs from the stem cell graft donor, taken from the stem cell graft. Receptors originate from a human donor who donated a stem cell graft to a child with acute lymphoblastic leukemia.

This clonotype was found many times. The chain combines TRBV27 with TRBJ1-1; D is uncertain. The V and J ends lost 5 bases and 6 bases respectively, with 7 bases between them. Germline V CDR1 and CDR2: MNHEY, SMNVEV (reference sequence). The CDR3 consists of 11 residues. In DNA, the CDR3 is TGTGCCAGCAGTCGGGGAGCTGAAGCTTTCTTT. It encodes CASSRGAEAFF.

The CDR3 DNA reads TGTACCATCTGTTTAAATACTTGGCTCGCGGACTTCACAGATACGCAGTATTTT. It specifies CTICLNTWLADFTDTQYF. The chain uses TRBV12-3 or TRBV12-4 and TRBJ2-3; possible D gene TRBD2, 5 bases. The CDR3 consists of 18 residues.

Many counts were recorded for this clonotype. The gene calls are TRBV2 and TRBJ2-7, with D perhaps matching TRBD2 (6 bases). The germline gives CDR1 SNHLY, CDR2 FYNNEI. CDR3 length: 15 amino acids. Trimming cost V 6 bases and J 4 bases, with 19 bases left between them. The CDR3 sequence: CASSALFSGPYEQYF. DNA for the CDR3: TGTGCCAGCAGCGCCCTATTTAGCGGTCCATACGAGCAGTACTTC.

This clonotype has a count of ten or more. The chain has TRBV20-1 and TRBJ1-1, with 7 positions matching TRBD1. CDR3 size: 14 residues. V gave up 6 bases and J gave up 3 bases; unmatched junction bases: 10. Germline V gene sequence: CDR1 DFQATT, CDR2 SNEGSKA (reference sequence). The CDR3 sequence: CSARSPRGDTEAFF. In DNA, the CDR3 is TGCAGTGCCAGATCCCCCAGGGGGGACACTGAAGCTTTCTTT.

A few counts support this clonotype. This chain uses TRBV19 with TRBJ1-4; TRBD1 aligns across 7 bases. The CDR3 is 15 residues long. V dropped 3 bases and J dropped 6; count of bases not matched to a gene: 7. Germline lookup yields CDR1 LNHDA and CDR2 SQIVND (reference sequence). CDR3 protein: CASSIGGQRHEKLFF. CDR3 DNA: TGTGCCAGTAGTATTGGGGGACAGAGGCATGAAAAACTGTTTTTT. The full variable domain, with the rest looked up from reference TRBV19 and TRBJ1-4, is DGGITQSPKYLFRKEGQNVTLSCEQNLNHDAMYWYRQDPGQGLRLIYYSQIVNDFQKGDIAEGYSVSREKKESFPLTVTSAQKNPTAFYLCASSIGGQRHEKLFFGSGTQLSVL.

This clonotype was counted between two and nine times. This sequence joins TRBV5-4 and TRBJ2-1, with 16 bases aligning to TRBD2. The trim removed 0 bases at V and 9 bases at J, leaving 3 bases unmatched. CDR1 and CDR2 from the germline V gene are SGHNT and YYREEE (reference sequence). This CDR3 has 16 amino acids. The CDR3 loop is CASSLAGTSGGGEQFF. CDR3 sequence (DNA): TGTGCCAGCAGCTTGGCAGGGACTAGCGGGGGGGGTGAGCAGTTCTTC. The full variable domain, with the rest looked up from reference TRBV5-4 and TRBJ2-1, is ETGVTQSPTHLIKTRGQQVTLRCSSQSGHNTVSWYQQALGQGPQFIFQYYREEENGRGNFPPRFSGLQFPNYSSELNVNALELDDSALYLCASSLAGTSGGGEQFFGPGTRLTVL.

The J gene is TRBJ2-1, the V gene TRBV11-2; TRBD2 matches at 8 bases. The V segment lost 5 bases and the J segment 6 bases; nucleotides outside the gene matches: 9. CDR3 length equals 15 residues. Germline assignment: CDR1 SGHAT and CDR2 FQNNGV. The CDR3 DNA sequence: TGTGCCAGCAGCCTAGGGACTAGAGAGTTCAATGAGCAGTTCTTC. It yields the protein CASSLGTREFNEQFF.

This clonotype appeared many times. CDR3 coding DNA: TGTGCCAGCAGTTCCCTTAGGGGAGGTTCCTACAATGAGCAGTTCTTC. Translating it yields CASSSLRGGSYNEQFF. This chain uses TRBV12-3 or TRBV12-4 with TRBJ2-1; TRBD2 might be the D (6 bases). V was shortened by 4 bases and J by 1 base, with 14 bases between the two germline ends. The CDR3 is made up of 16 amino acids.

This clonotype has ten or more counts. The chain joins TRBV6-1 to TRBJ2-7; TRBD1 is a possible D gene (6 bases). The germline V gene has CDR1 MNHNS and CDR2 SASEGT. The CDR3 contains 13 residues. V gave up 6 bases and J gave up 1 base, with 10 bases separating them. CDR3 sequence reads: CASSHQGSYEQYF. The DNA for the CDR3 is TGTGCCAGCAGCCATCAGGGGTCCTACGAGCAGTACTTC.

This clonotype showed up many times. The V gene is TRBV12-3 or TRBV12-4, the J gene TRBJ2-2; D call uncertain. The V end was cut by 8 bases, the J end by 4 bases, with 17 bases between. The CDR3 runs to 15 residues. CDR3 DNA sequence: TGTGCCAGCCTCTCCTCGGGCGTCGGCACCGGGGAGCTGTTTTTT. Translation gives CASLSSGVGTGELFF.

In this sample, this clonotype turned up a few times. The chain links TRBV7-6 to TRBJ1-2, with D unresolved. Per germline, CDR1 SGHVS and CDR2 FNYEAQ. The CDR3 has 13 residues. Trimming shortened V by 5 bases and J by 4 bases, and 11 bases separated the two germline ends. CDR3: CASSLGGSYGYTF. DNA of the CDR3: TGTGCCAGCAGCCTAGGAGGGTCCTATGGCTACACCTTC.

This clonotype was seen repeatedly, ten times or more. The chain has TRBV3-1 and TRBJ2-7; D call uncertain. The CDR3 runs to 14 residues. Trimming left V 4 bases short and J 5 bases short, with 15 bases between. Germline loops: CDR1 LGHDT, CDR2 YNNKEL (reference sequence). The DNA for the CDR3 is TGTGCCAGCAGCCGCACCCCGAGGTCCCACGAGCAGTACTTC. Encoded protein: CASSRTPRSHEQYF.

This clonotype was detected ten times or more. The rearrangement uses TRBV5-1 and TRBJ1-4; no clear D. The CDR3 has 16 residues. V lost 0 bases, J lost 0 bases, and 9 bases lay in between. Germline CDR1 and CDR2: SGHRS and YFSETQ. The CDR3 loop reads CASSLEAGTTNEKLFF. CDR3 in DNA: TGCGCCAGCAGCTTGGAGGCAGGTACAACTAATGAAAAACTGTTTTTT. The whole variable domain, filled in from reference TRBV5-1 and TRBJ1-4, reads KAGVTQTPRYLIKTRGQQVTLSCSPISGHRSVSWYQQTPGQGLQFLFEYFSETQRNKGNFPGRFSGRQFSNSRSEMNVSTLELGDSALYLCASSLEAGTTNEKLFFGSGTQLSVL.

The chain links TRBV12-3 or TRBV12-4 to TRBJ1-1; D not resolved. V shed 9 bases and J shed 2 bases, with 16 bases lying between them. The CDR3 covers 14 residues. CDR3 nucleotides: TGTGCCAGTCAAGTTGGTTTGGCAAACACTGAAGCTTTCTTT. This codes for CASQVGLANTEAFF.

This clonotype occurred many times. V and J are TRBV11-2 and TRBJ2-7; D might be TRBD1 or TRBD2, each matching 5 bases. The CDR3 is 14 residues long. V was shortened by 5 bases and J by 2 bases, with 13 bases between the two germline ends. Germline CDR1 is SGHAT and CDR2 is FQNNGV. The CDR3 bases are TGTGCCAGCAGCCTGGGGGTTGTCCCCTACGAGCAGTACTTC. Encoded protein: CASSLGVVPYEQYF.

In its sample, this clonotype was seen a few times. The V gene is TRBV5-5, the J gene TRBJ1-2; possibly TRBD1 for D (5 bases). The ends were cut back, 7 bases at V and 5 bases at J, with 21 bases in the middle. The CDR3 spans 15 residues. From germline, CDR1 is SGHKS and CDR2 YYEKEE (reference sequence). CDR3 protein: CASGPNGARVYGYTF. CDR3 bases: TGTGCCAGCGGCCCGAACGGGGCTCGGGTATATGGCTACACCTTC.

This clonotype was seen ten or more times. This chain links TRBV5-1 with TRBJ2-1; no firm D call. Germline CDR1 and CDR2: SGHRS and YFSETQ. The CDR3 extends over 15 amino acids. Trimming left V 1 base short and J 8 bases short, with 16 bases between. For the CDR3, the DNA is TGCGCCAGCAGCTTGCGGACCCTCCTGGTGGATGAGCAGTTCTTC. Translated: CASSLRTLLVDEQFF.

The sample holds many counts of this clonotype. V is TRBV4-3 and J is TRBJ2-6, with D tentatively TRBD1 or TRBD2 (6 bases each). The V end lost 0 bases, the J end lost 5 bases, and 14 bases lay between the germline ends. This CDR3 has 17 amino acids. CDR1 and CDR2 from the germline V gene are LGHNA and YSLEER. CDR3 bases: TGCGCCAGCAGCCAAGATCTAGGGGGGCGAAGGGCCAACGTCCTGACTTTC. Translation gives CASSQDLGGRRANVLTF.

This clonotype has a handful of counts. This sequence joins TRBV2 and TRBJ1-4, with a possible D match to TRBD1 (5 bases). The germline V gene encodes CDR1 SNHLY and CDR2 FYNNEI. Trimming took off 6 bases at V and 5 bases at J, with 13 bases between the two ends. The CDR3 is 14 amino acids. The CDR3 sequence is CASRSGGTNEKLFF. The CDR3 DNA reads as TGTGCCAGCAGGAGCGGGGGTACGAATGAAAAACTGTTTTTT.

This clonotype came up a few times. The V call is TRBV19, the J call TRBJ2-3; D may match TRBD1 or TRBD2 (5 bases each). V was clipped by 5 bases and J by 0 bases, with 18 bases between them. CDR1 and CDR2 (germline): LNHDA, SQIVND (reference sequence). The CDR3 totals 17 residues. The CDR3 sequence is CASSSDNRGLSTDTQYF. The CDR3 bases are TGTGCCAGTAGTTCGGACAACCGGGGCCTTAGCACAGATACGCAGTATTTT. The full variable domain, with the rest looked up from reference TRBV19 and TRBJ2-3, is DGGITQSPKYLFRKEGQNVTLSCEQNLNHDAMYWYRQDPGQGLRLIYYSQIVNDFQKGDIAEGYSVSREKKESFPLTVTSAQKNPTAFYLCASSSDNRGLSTDTQYFGPGTRLTVL.

This clonotype came up many times. J is TRBJ2-7 and V is TRBV7-2; the match to TRBD1 covers 7 bases. The CDR3 has 13 residues. Germline CDR1 SGHTA, CDR2 FQGNSA. J gave up 3 bases and V 5 bases, and 4 bases lay outside the gene matches. CDR3 coding DNA: TGTGCCAGCAGCAGGGACAGCGGCTACGAGCAGTACTTC. Residues: CASSRDSGYEQYF.

In this sample, this clonotype turned up many times. An end of the junction differs from the germline gene, which may be a read error. V gene TRBV27 combines with J gene TRBJ1-2, with a weak D call TRBD1 (5 bases). This CDR3 region has 14 residues. Per the germline V gene, CDR1 is MNHEY and CDR2 is SMNVEV (reference sequence). The CDR3 DNA follows: TGTGCCAGCAGTTTACTAGGGGCTGGCTATGGCTACACCTTT. Translated, it gives CASSLLGAGYGYTF.

This clonotype came up many times. The rearrangement joins TRBV6-2 or TRBV6-3 to TRBJ2-7; 9 nucleotides align to TRBD1. CDR3 length equals 13 residues. CDR1 MNHEY and CDR2 SVGEGT come from the germline V gene. Germline trimming cut 10 bases from V and 3 bases from J; bases unmatched to any gene: 7. The CDR3, as DNA: TGTGCCATTTCACAGGGGGCGTTCTACGAGCAGTACTTC. The encoded protein is CAISQGAFYEQYF.

This clonotype was seen a handful of times. The rearrangement uses TRBV19 and TRBJ2-1, with 10 nucleotides matching TRBD1. The germline CDR1 and CDR2 sequences are LNHDA and SQIVND (reference sequence). This CDR3 is built from 16 residues. V lost 6 bases, J lost 2 bases, and 7 bases stayed unmatched. The CDR3 here is CASSRQGAGTYNEQFF. Written as DNA, the CDR3 is TGTGCCAGTAGCAGACAGGGGGCGGGTACCTACAATGAGCAGTTCTTC.

This clonotype was detected many times. CDR3 residues: CASRAGSYEQYF. The CDR3 coding sequence is TGTGCCAGCAGGGCCGGCTCCTACGAGCAGTACTTC. This chain uses TRBV6-6 with TRBJ2-7, with D uncertain. Germline-derived CDR1 and CDR2 are MNHNY and SVGAGI (reference sequence). The CDR3 loop spans 12 amino acids. Trimming cost V 6 bases and J 0 bases, with 6 bases left between them.

The table lists this clonotype with many counts. The rearrangement links TRBV5-1 to TRBJ1-2; D is unresolved. Trimming cost V 0 bases and J 8 bases, with 8 bases left between them. The CDR3 has 12 amino acids. Germline V gene sequence: CDR1 SGHRS, CDR2 YFSETQ. The CDR3 is CASSLAGGGYTF. As DNA, the CDR3 is TGCGCCAGCAGCTTGGCAGGTGGCGGCTACACCTTC. The variable domain in full, completed from reference TRBV5-1 and TRBJ1-2, reads KAGVTQTPRYLIKTRGQQVTLSCSPISGHRSVSWYQQTPGQGLQFLFEYFSETQRNKGNFPGRFSGRQFSNSRSEMNVSTLELGDSALYLCASSLAGGGYTFGSGTRLTVV.